This TCR beta chain was sequenced during a study of blood T cell repertoires in COVID-19. Study in general: Donors in the United States, Italy and Spain gave samples during acute or convalescent COVID-19. T cells, B-cell-depleted T cells, or PBMCs supplied cDNA or gDNA.

Germline CDR1 is LGHNA and CDR2 is YSLEER. This CDR3 spans 16 amino acids. V was shortened by 1 base and J by 6 bases, with 15 bases between the two germline ends. How the authors handled the data: Researchers report that nucleated cell counts were estimated from reference gene primer amplification. Method: immunoSEQ multiplex PCR; TCRdb's copy keeps in-frame clones and lacks some. V and J calls and clone size are copied from that table; D and trimming were computed from the DNA. The sample holds around 130,000 clones, approximately 85% seen once. Sample: peripheral blood. The V call is TRBV4-3, the J call TRBJ1-4; the D is unclear. This clonotype originated in a human donor in a cohort sampled during active COVID-19. The CDR3 protein is CASSQALGAEDEKLFF. The DNA of the CDR3 is TGCGCCAGCAGCCAAGCTTTAGGAGCTGAGGATGAAAAACTGTTTTTT.